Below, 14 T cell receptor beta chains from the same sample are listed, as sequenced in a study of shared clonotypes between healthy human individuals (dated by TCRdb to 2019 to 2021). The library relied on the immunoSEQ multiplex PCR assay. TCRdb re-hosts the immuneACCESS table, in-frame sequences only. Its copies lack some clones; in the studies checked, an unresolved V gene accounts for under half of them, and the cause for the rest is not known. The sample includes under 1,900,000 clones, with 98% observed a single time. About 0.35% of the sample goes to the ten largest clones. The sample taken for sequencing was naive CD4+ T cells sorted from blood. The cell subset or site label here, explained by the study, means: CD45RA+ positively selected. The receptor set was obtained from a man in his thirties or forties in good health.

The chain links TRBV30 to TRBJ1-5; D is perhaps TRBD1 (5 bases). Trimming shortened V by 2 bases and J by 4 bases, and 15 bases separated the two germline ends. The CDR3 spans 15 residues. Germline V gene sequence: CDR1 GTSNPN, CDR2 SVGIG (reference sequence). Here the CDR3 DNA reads TGTGCCTGGAGTTTCGGTCGGGGCGGAAATCAGCCCCAGCATTTT. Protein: CAWSFGRGGNQPQHF. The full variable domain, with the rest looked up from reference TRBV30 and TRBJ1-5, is SQTIHQWPATLVQPVGSPLSLECTVEGTSNPNLYWYRQAAGRGLQLLFYSVGIGQISSEVPQNLSASRPQDRQFILSSKKLLLSDSGFYLCAWSFGRGGNQPQHFGDGTRLSIL.

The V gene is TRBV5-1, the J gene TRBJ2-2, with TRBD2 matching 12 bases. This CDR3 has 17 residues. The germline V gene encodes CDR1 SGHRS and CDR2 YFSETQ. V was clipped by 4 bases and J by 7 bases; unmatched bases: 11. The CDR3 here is CASSRALAGGRSGELFF. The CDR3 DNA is TGCGCCAGCAGCCGGGCCCTAGCGGGAGGGCGGAGCGGGGAGCTGTTTTTT.

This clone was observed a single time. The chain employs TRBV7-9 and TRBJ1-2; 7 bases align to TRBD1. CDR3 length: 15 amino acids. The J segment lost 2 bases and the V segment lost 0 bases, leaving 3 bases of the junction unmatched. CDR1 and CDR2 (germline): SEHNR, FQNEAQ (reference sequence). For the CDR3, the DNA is TGTGCCAGCAGCTTAGCAGGGGGCGCCAACTATGGCTACACCTTC. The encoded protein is CASSLAGGANYGYTF.

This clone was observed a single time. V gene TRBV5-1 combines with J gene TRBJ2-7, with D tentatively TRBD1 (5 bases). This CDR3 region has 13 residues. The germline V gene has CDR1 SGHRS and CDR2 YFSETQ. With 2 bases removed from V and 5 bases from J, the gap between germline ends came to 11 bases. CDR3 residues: CASSFPGNHEQYF. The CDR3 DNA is TGCGCCAGCAGCTTCCCAGGGAACCACGAGCAGTACTTC.

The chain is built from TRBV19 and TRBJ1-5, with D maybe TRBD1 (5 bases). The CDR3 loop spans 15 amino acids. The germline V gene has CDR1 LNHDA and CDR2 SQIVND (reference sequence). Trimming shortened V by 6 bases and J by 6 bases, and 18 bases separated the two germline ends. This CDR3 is CASRSRSGGSQPQHF. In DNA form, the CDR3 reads TGTGCCAGTAGATCCCGATCCGGGGGTTCTCAGCCCCAGCATTTT.

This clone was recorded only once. CDR3 region: CASSLAPGVEETQYF. The CDR3, as DNA: TGCGCCAGCAGCTTGGCCCCAGGGGTTGAAGAGACCCAGTACTTC. The chain uses TRBV5-1 and TRBJ2-5, with a weak D call TRBD1 (6 bases). The germline CDR1 and CDR2 sequences are SGHRS and YFSETQ. The CDR3 consists of 15 residues. Trimming pared 0 bases from V and 3 bases from J, leaving 12 bases between.

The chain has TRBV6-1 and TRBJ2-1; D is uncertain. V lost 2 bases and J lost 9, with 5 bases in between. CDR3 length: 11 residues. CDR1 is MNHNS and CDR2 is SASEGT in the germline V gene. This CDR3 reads CASSESSEQFF. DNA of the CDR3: TGTGCCAGCAGTGAATCCAGTGAGCAGTTCTTC.

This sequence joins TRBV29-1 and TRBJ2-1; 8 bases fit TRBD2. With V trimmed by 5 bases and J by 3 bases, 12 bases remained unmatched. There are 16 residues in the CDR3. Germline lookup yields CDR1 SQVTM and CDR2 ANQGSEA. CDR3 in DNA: TGCAGCGTTCTTCTTTCGGGACTAGAGATCTACAATGAGCAGTTCTTC. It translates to CSVLLSGLEIYNEQFF.

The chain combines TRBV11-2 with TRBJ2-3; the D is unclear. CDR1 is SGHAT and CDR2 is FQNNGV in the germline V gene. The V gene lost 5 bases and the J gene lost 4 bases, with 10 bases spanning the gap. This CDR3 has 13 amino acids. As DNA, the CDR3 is TGTGCCAGCAGCCTCACGTGGGCAGATACGCAGTATTTT. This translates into CASSLTWADTQYF.

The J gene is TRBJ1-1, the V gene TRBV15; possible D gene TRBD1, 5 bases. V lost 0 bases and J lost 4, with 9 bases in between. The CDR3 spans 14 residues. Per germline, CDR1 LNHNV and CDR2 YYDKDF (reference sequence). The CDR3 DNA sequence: TGTGCCACCAGCAGAGATCACGGGGGCACTGAAGCTTTCTTT. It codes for CATSRDHGGTEAFF.

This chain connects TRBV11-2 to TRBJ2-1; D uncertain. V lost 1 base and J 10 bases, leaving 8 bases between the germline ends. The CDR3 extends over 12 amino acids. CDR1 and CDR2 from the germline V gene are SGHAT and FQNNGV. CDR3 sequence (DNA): TGTGCCAGCAGCTTAGTGGGTATCGAGCAGTTCTTC. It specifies CASSLVGIEQFF.

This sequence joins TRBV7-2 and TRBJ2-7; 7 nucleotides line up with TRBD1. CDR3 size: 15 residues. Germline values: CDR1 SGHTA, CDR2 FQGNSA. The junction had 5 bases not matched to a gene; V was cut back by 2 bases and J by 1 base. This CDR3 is CASSLRGPTSYEQYF. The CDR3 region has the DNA TGTGCCAGCAGCTTAAGGGGGCCTACGTCCTACGAGCAGTACTTC.

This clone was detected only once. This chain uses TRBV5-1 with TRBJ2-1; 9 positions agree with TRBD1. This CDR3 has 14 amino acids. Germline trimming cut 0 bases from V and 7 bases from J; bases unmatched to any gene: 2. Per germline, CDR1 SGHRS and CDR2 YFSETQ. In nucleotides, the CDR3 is TGCGCCAGCAGCTTGGAAGGGACAGGGAATGAGCAGTTCTTC. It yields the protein CASSLEGTGNEQFF.

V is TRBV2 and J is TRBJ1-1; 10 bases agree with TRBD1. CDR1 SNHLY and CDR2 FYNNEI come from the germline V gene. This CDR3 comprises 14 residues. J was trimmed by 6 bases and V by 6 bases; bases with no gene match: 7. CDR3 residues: CASRTGGAISEAFF. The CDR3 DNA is TGTGCCAGCAGGACAGGGGGCGCAATCTCTGAAGCTTTCTTT.